The clone carrying this TCR beta chain has only a few counts. Its matching antigen is unknown. These data originate in a study of OX40 agonist ivuxolimab in advanced cancers. Across the whole study: Administration of intravenous ivuxolimab to patients occurred every 2 weeks at 0.01 to 10 mg/kg. Overall study results and limits: Doses of 0.1 to 3.0 mg/kg were accompanied by clonal expansion of CD4+ and CD8+ blood T cells by week 6. Some patients without response likewise showed low normalized clonal expansion.

CDR1 and CDR2 from the germline V gene are GTSNPN and SVGIG (reference sequence). The CDR3 consists of 13 residues. The germline V and J ends were trimmed by 4 bases and 6 bases, with 12 bases remaining between them. Only in-frame clones appear in the TCRdb table, and some are missing; sequencing was by immunoSEQ multiplex PCR. The table shows about 94,000 clones, with about 88% occurring only once. Sequences were derived from CD4+ or CD8+ T cells sorted from blood, sampled in a trial of the OX40 agonist ivuxolimab. The source is an adult with an advanced solid tumor such as melanoma, head and neck, liver or kidney cancer. The chain links TRBV30 to TRBJ1-4; D gene unclear. The CDR3 nucleotides are TGTGCCTGGAAGAAAGGGAGGGATGAAAAACTGTTTTTT. It codes for CAWKKGRDEKLFF. The full variable domain, its missing parts supplied by reference TRBV30 and TRBJ1-4, is SQTIHQWPATLVQPVGSPLSLECTVEGTSNPNLYWYRQAAGRGLQLLFYSVGIGQISSEVPQNLSASRPQDRQFILSSKKLLLSDSGFYLCAWKKGRDEKLFFGSGTQLSVL.